Reported below is one T cell receptor (beta chain). No antigen is known for it. The data were taken from a study of T cell responses to AZD1222 COVID-19 vaccine. The study, taken as a whole, reports: Spike was spanned by vaccine-associated CD4 TCRs, with dominance at 160-218 and 743-854. Close to half of spike-specific TCRs reportedly recognize unmutated variant regions.

The data were produced by immunoSEQ multiplex PCR, yet TCRdb's version contains in-frame clones alone and is incomplete. The data hold 150,000 to 200,000 clones, with about 90% observed a single time. V lost 4 bases, J lost 0 bases, and 7 bases stayed unmatched. CDR1 SGHRS and CDR2 YFSETQ come from the germline V gene. The CDR3 has 19 amino acids. Second-dose intervals of approximately 4 or approximately 12 weeks were pooled. V and J are TRBV5-1 and TRBJ2-1, with 16 bases lining up with TRBD2. This specimen consisted of peripheral blood, obtained 28 days after the second AZD1222 dose. The source of this sequence is an adult who received the AZD1222 COVID-19 vaccine. As DNA, the CDR3 is TGCGCCAGCAGCCTGGGGGGGACTAGCGGGAGGGCCTCCTACAATGAGCAGTTCTTC. It codes for CASSLGGTSGRASYNEQFF.